Below, 28 T cell receptor beta chains from the same sample are listed, as sequenced in a study of T cells in Graves' hyperthyroidism and ophthalmopathy. Template material for amplifying TCR beta CDR3 regions consisted of RNA transcripts. HTBI primers were the set used in a first-round RT-PCR of the TCR CDR3. TCRdb re-called the multiplex PCR reads with MiXCR, one entry per CDR3 protein. The data hold 300,000 to 450,000 distinct CDR3 sequences, with less than 20% observed a single time. Sequencing was done on a sample of blood. These receptors were taken from a woman aged 35 to 49 with Graves' ophthalmopathy.

This clonotype was seen at least ten times. This sequence joins TRBV11-2 and TRBJ1-5; no clear D gene. The ends were cut back, 5 bases at V and 10 bases at J, with 15 bases in the middle. Germline CDR1 is SGHAT and CDR2 is FQNNGV. The CDR3 loop spans 13 amino acids. CDR3 in DNA: TGTGCCAGCAGCCCCACGGGATTTGAACCCCAGCATTTT. Translation gives CASSPTGFEPQHF. The whole variable domain, filled in from reference TRBV11-2 and TRBJ1-5, reads EAGVAQSPRYKIIEKRQSVAFWCNPISGHATLYWYQQILGQGPKLLIQFQNNGVVDDSQLPKDRFSAERLKGVDSTLKIQPAKLEDSAVYLCASSPTGFEPQHFGDGTRLSIL.

This clonotype was observed at least ten times. V is TRBV10-3 and J is TRBJ2-2; no reliable D call. The CDR3 loop spans 14 amino acids. CDR1 and CDR2 from the germline V gene are ENHRY and SYGVKD. V was cut by 4 bases and J by 1 base, with 7 bases left in between. This chain's CDR3 is CAISGRLNTGELFF. CDR3 sequence (DNA): TGTGCCATCAGTGGCCGGCTGAACACCGGGGAGCTGTTTTTT.

This clonotype was observed many times. The chain employs TRBV18 and TRBJ1-1; D possibly corresponds to TRBD1 (6 bases). The CDR3 has 16 residues. Germline V gene sequence: CDR1 KGHSH, CDR2 LQKENI. The V gene lost 3 bases and the J gene lost 0 bases, with 14 bases spanning the gap. Here the CDR3 DNA reads TGTGCCAGCTCACCCTCACAGGGTAAGGTGAACACTGAAGCTTTCTTT. This codes for CASSPSQGKVNTEAFF.

This clonotype was picked up many times. This rearrangement joins TRBV19 to TRBJ1-1; D is perhaps TRBD1 (5 bases). Germline CDR1 LNHDA, CDR2 SQIVND (reference sequence). Trimming took off 2 bases at V and 0 bases at J, with 10 bases between the two ends. This CDR3 comprises 15 residues. The CDR3 DNA sequence: TGTGCCAGTAGTATATTCGGGGCACTGAACACTGAAGCTTTCTTT. Translated, it gives CASSIFGALNTEAFF.

The chain recombines TRBV10-2 with TRBJ1-5; no definite D call. V was cut by 0 bases and J by 9 bases, with 9 bases left in between. Germline V gene lookup returns CDR1 WSHSY and CDR2 SAAADI. This CDR3 has 13 residues. The CDR3 coding sequence is TGCGCCAGCAGTGAGTCCCCTGGGCGGCCCCAGCATTTT. It is translated as CASSESPGRPQHF.

This clonotype occurred a few times. The CDR3: CASSKGGLTEAFF. The CDR3, as DNA: TGCGCCAGCAGCAAGGGCGGGTTGACTGAAGCTTTCTTT. The chain recombines TRBV5-1 with TRBJ1-1; D is undetermined. V was shortened by 4 bases and J by 5 bases, with 12 bases between the two germline ends. Germline V CDR1 and CDR2: SGHRS, YFSETQ. The CDR3 runs to 13 residues.

This clonotype was counted at least ten times. V and J are TRBV6-2 or TRBV6-3 and TRBJ2-7, with D maybe TRBD1 (5 bases). V was cut by 2 bases and J by 2 bases, with 7 bases left in between. The length of the CDR3 is 13 residues. Germline V gives CDR1 MNHEY, CDR2 SVGEGT. The chain's CDR3 is CASSYDRTYEQYF. CDR3 nucleotide sequence: TGTGCCAGCAGTTACGACAGAACCTACGAGCAGTACTTC.

The CDR3 coding sequence is TGTGCCAGCAGTGAAGTTCTACGGAGCACTGAAGCTTTCTTT. Translated, it gives CASSEVLRSTEAFF. J is TRBJ1-1 and V is TRBV6-1; D is ambiguous. Germline V gives CDR1 MNHNS, CDR2 SASEGT. The length of the CDR3 is 14 residues. Trimming took off 1 base at V and 4 bases at J, with 10 bases between the two ends.

At least ten counts were recorded for this clonotype. The rearrangement uses TRBV9 and TRBJ1-1, with 10 bases identical to TRBD1. Germline V gene data show CDR1 as SGDLS and CDR2 as YYNGEE. The length of the CDR3 is 16 residues. The junction had 7 bases not matched to a gene; V was cut back by 3 bases and J by 2 bases. The CDR3, as DNA: TGTGCCAGCAGCGCCGCCCGGGACAGGGGAAACACTGAAGCTTTCTTT. Translation gives CASSAARDRGNTEAFF.

Comment on this clonotype: The junction does not match germline at one end; this may be a read error. The V gene is TRBV7-9, the J gene TRBJ1-1; D gene uncertain. CDR3 size: 14 residues. CDR1 and CDR2 from the germline V gene are SEHNR and FQNEAQ (reference sequence). The CDR3: CASSPNGGPQHLQF. The CDR3 coding sequence is TGTGCCAGCAGCCCAAACGGCGGGCCCCAACACCTACAATTT.

Regarding this clonotype: Here the CDR3 omits its conserved ending phenylalanine or tryptophan, so a read error is the likely source. This chain connects TRBV20-1 to TRBJ1-1; TRBD1 might be the D (5 bases). Germline V gene sequence: CDR1 DFQATT, CDR2 SNEGSKA (reference sequence). This CDR3 contains 15 residues. The germline V and J ends were trimmed by 5 bases and 0 bases, with 16 bases remaining between them. The CDR3 loop reads CSAPIPGPMNTEAFL. In DNA form, the CDR3 reads TGCAGTGCTCCGATACCGGGACCAATGAACACTGAAGCTTTCTTA.

This clonotype was detected many times. The chain is built from TRBV5-1 and TRBJ2-2, with D possibly called TRBD1 or TRBD2 (6 bases each). Trimming took off 3 bases at V and 2 bases at J, with 11 bases between the two ends. CDR3 length: 15 residues. The germline CDR1 and CDR2 sequences are SGHRS and YFSETQ. The CDR3: CASSWGAANTGELFF. The CDR3 bases are TGCGCCAGCAGCTGGGGGGCAGCTAACACCGGGGAGCTGTTTTTT.

V and J are TRBV12-3 or TRBV12-4 and TRBJ1-5; no clear D gene. V lost 2 bases and J lost 2, with 4 bases in between. This CDR3 is built from 13 residues. The CDR3 coding sequence is TGTGCCAGCAGTTTATACCGCAATCAGCCCCAGCATTTT. Encoded protein: CASSLYRNQPQHF.

This clonotype occurred many times. A read error may be the cause here, since a much bigger clone is one base away. The gene calls are TRBV28 and TRBJ1-1, with no clear D. Trimming cost V 6 bases and J 1 base, with 9 bases left between them. There are 13 residues in the CDR3. Germline-derived CDR1 and CDR2 are MDHEN and SYDVKM. This CDR3 reads CASRPMGNTEAFF. DNA of the CDR3: TGTGCCAGCAGGCCCATGGGGAACACTGAAGCTTTCTTT.

This clonotype was observed at least ten times. The CDR3 nucleotides are TGTGCCTCGGGACTCCTTGGGGGCGAAGCTTTCTTT. It encodes CASGLLGGEAFF. The chain recombines TRBV6-5 with TRBJ1-1; a possible D gene is TRBD1 (6 bases). The CDR3 is 12 amino acids. Trimming took off 11 bases at V and 8 bases at J, with 18 bases between the two ends. Germline CDR1 reads MNHEY; CDR2 reads SVGAGI.

The sample holds many counts of this clonotype. An end of the junction differs from the germline gene, which may be a read error. The chain uses TRBV20-1 and TRBJ2-7; no clear D. The CDR3 has 14 amino acids. Germline values: CDR1 DFQATT, CDR2 SNEGSKA (reference sequence). The CDR3 region is CSAKAGLLSYEQCF. CDR3 coding DNA: TGCAGTGCTAAAGCAGGCCTTCTTTCCTACGAGCAGTGCTTC.

The chain combines TRBV6-1 with TRBJ1-1; 10 bases are shared with TRBD1. The CDR3 has 14 amino acids. The germline V gene encodes CDR1 MNHNS and CDR2 SASEGT. With 7 bases clipped from V and 5 bases from J, the junction kept 7 bases outside the gene matches. In DNA form, the CDR3 reads TGTGCCAGCACCACGGACAGGGGGGGGACTGAAGCTTTCTTT. As protein: CASTTDRGGTEAFF.

This clonotype was found many times. This chain connects TRBV30 to TRBJ2-2; 7 bases agree with TRBD1. This CDR3 has 14 residues. Trimming removed 5 bases from V and 1 base from J; junction bases left unmatched: 4. The V gene's germline CDR1 is GTSNPN and CDR2 SVGIG (reference sequence). In nucleotides, the CDR3 is TGTGCCTGGGCCGGGACAGAGAACACCGGGGAGCTGTTTTTT. Residues: CAWAGTENTGELFF.

This chain links TRBV20-1 with TRBJ2-4; 7 nucleotides align to TRBD2. The junction had 18 bases not matched to a gene; V was cut back by 7 bases and J by 6 bases. CDR1 and CDR2 (germline): DFQATT, SNEGSKA (reference sequence). The CDR3 covers 16 residues. The CDR3 sequence is CSGRGRRETNINIQYF. The CDR3 nucleotides read TGCAGTGGTCGCGGGAGACGGGAGACAAATATAAACATTCAGTACTTC.

This clonotype occurred many times. The V call is TRBV15, the J call TRBJ1-5; unclear D gene. V lost 0 bases to trimming and J lost 7 bases, with 13 bases between them. Per germline, CDR1 LNHNV and CDR2 YYDKDF (reference sequence). This CDR3 is built from 15 residues. This CDR3 reads CATSRDRGSGQPQHF. In DNA, the CDR3 is TGTGCCACCAGCAGAGATCGAGGGAGCGGGCAGCCCCAGCATTTT.

This clonotype was recorded many times. J is TRBJ2-5 and V is TRBV30; 7 bases are shared with TRBD2. CDR1 and CDR2 from the germline V gene are GTSNPN and SVGIG (reference sequence). The CDR3 is 14 residues long. Germline trimming cut 0 bases from V and 5 bases from J; bases unmatched to any gene: 6. CDR3 DNA: TGTGCCTGGAGTGTATCGGGGGGTCGGGAGACCCAGTACTTC. Its translation: CAWSVSGGRETQYF.

This clonotype occurred many times. This chain links TRBV24-1 with TRBJ2-1, with D hard to call. The CDR3 sequence is 11 residues long. Trimming took off 5 bases at V and 7 bases at J, with 5 bases between the two ends. Germline values: CDR1 KGHDR, CDR2 SFDVKD. The CDR3 DNA sequence: TGTGCCACCAGTGCCCTAAATGAGCAGTTCTTC. Its protein product is CATSALNEQFF.

This clonotype has only one observation. The V and J genes are TRBV19 and TRBJ1-1; 7 bases map to TRBD1. This CDR3 is built from 15 residues. Trimming took 8 bases from V and 4 from J; bases not matched to a gene: 13. The germline gives CDR1 LNHDA, CDR2 SQIVND (reference sequence). CDR3 in amino acids: CASELTGAPGTEAFF. The CDR3 DNA reads as TGTGCCAGTGAATTAACAGGGGCCCCGGGCACTGAAGCTTTCTTT.

In this sample, this clonotype turned up many times. The rearrangement joins TRBV27 to TRBJ2-6; unclear D gene. V was clipped by 6 bases and J by 0 bases, with 9 bases between them. Germline V gene sequence: CDR1 MNHEY, CDR2 SMNVEV (reference sequence). CDR3 length: 15 residues. The CDR3 DNA reads TGTGCCAGCAGAGAGGTGGCCTCTGGGGCCAACGTCCTGACTTTC. This translates into CASREVASGANVLTF. Drawing the rest from reference TRBV27 and TRBJ2-6, the complete variable domain is EAQVTQNPRYLITVTGKKLTVTCSQNMNHEYMSWYRQDPGLGLRQIYYSMNVEVTDKGDVPEGYKVSRKEKRNFPLILESPSPNQTSLYFCASREVASGANVLTFGAGSRLTVL.

This clonotype was counted many times. The chain carries TRBV2 and TRBJ2-7; D unclear. This CDR3 is 12 amino acids long. Trimming took 8 bases from V and 4 from J, leaving 12 bases between them. Germline V gene lookup returns CDR1 SNHLY and CDR2 FYNNEI. The CDR3, as DNA: TGTGCCAGCGGGCCAAACGGATACGAGCAGTACTTC. Its translation: CASGPNGYEQYF.

The chain carries TRBV6-1 and TRBJ2-7, with TRBD1 matching over 9 bases. The germline V gene has CDR1 MNHNS and CDR2 SASEGT. The CDR3 is 12 amino acids. V dropped 7 bases and J dropped 7; count of bases not matched to a gene: 5. The CDR3: CASTGQGREQYF. The CDR3 DNA follows: TGTGCCAGCACGGGACAGGGACGTGAGCAGTACTTC.

This clonotype was counted ten times or more. This chain links TRBV7-2 with TRBJ2-2; the D gene could be TRBD1 or TRBD2 (5 bases each). V was pared by 6 bases and J by 1 base, with 15 bases between. Germline CDR1 is SGHTA and CDR2 is FQGNSA. The CDR3 totals 16 residues. The CDR3 nucleotides are TGTGCCAGCAGATTACCGGGACGGAAGAACACCGGGGAGCTGTTTTTT. Translation: CASRLPGRKNTGELFF.

This clonotype was observed many times. This rearrangement joins TRBV20-1 to TRBJ2-5; D is ambiguous. Per the germline V gene, CDR1 is DFQATT and CDR2 is SNEGSKA (reference sequence). The CDR3 covers 15 residues. The V end lost 5 bases, the J end lost 2 bases, and 18 bases lay between the germline ends. The CDR3 loop is CSAPRSQRIQETQYF. CDR3 coding DNA: TGCAGTGCTCCCCGATCGCAAAGGATTCAAGAGACCCAGTACTTC.